This entry is about one T cell receptor (beta chain). Its antigen is unknown. TCRdb used MiXCR to reprocess the reads, holding one entry per CDR3 protein. Here the sample spans about 190,000 distinct CDR3 sequences, about 30% being singletons. The data stem from a study of T cell repertoires in cytomegalovirus infection. Study-wide points: Pooled public TCR beta family frequency picked out CMV carriers with the relevant HLA.

Trimming left V 6 bases short and J 2 bases short, with 7 bases between. Germline V CDR1 and CDR2: SQVTM, ANQGSEA. The CDR3 sequence is 11 residues long. The gene calls are TRBV29-1 and TRBJ1-2; D unclear. The sample comprised PBMCs. This receptor was taken from a human donor in good health (CMV status not recorded). Some clones in this sample may be carry-over from other donors' samples. CDR3 amino acids: CSVQENYGYTF. The CDR3, as DNA: TGCAGCGTCCAAGAGAACTATGGCTACACCTTC. Together with reference TRBV29-1 and TRBJ1-2, the CDR3 gives the full variable domain: SAVISQKPSRDICQRGTSLTIQCQVDSQVTMMFWYRQQPGQSLTLIATANQGSEATYESGFVIDKFPISRPNLTFSTLTVSNMSPEDSSIYLCSVQENYGYTFGSGTRLTVV.